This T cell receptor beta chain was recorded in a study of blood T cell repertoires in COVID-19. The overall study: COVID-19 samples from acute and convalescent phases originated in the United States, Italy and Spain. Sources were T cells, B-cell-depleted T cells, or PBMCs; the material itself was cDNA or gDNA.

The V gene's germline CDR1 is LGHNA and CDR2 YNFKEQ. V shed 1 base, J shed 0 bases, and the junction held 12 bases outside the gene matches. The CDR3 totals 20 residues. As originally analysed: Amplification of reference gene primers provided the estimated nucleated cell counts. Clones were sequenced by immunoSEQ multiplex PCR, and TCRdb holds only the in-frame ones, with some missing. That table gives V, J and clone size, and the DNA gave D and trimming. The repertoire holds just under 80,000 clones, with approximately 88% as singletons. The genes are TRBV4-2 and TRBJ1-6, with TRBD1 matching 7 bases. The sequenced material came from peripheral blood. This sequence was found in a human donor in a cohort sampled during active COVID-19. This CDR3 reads CASSQGGVGRGSSYNSPLHF. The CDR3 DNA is TGTGCCAGCAGCCAAGGGGGAGTAGGCAGGGGGAGCTCCTATAATTCACCCCTCCACTTT.